A single sample is the source of the 6 T cell receptor beta chains below, sequenced in a study of vaccination and CD4 T cells after COVID-19. Treatment denoted: 10-day PBMC culture with coronavirus spike peptide pools or control peptides (ViraFEST assay). Cultured CD4+ T cell DNA underwent sequencing with the Oncomine TCR Beta short-read assay. TCRdb reanalysed the PCR reads using MiXCR and keeps one entry per CDR3 protein. The sample holds approximately 6,600 distinct CDR3 sequences, 45% seen once. For these TCRs, the target antigens are not known. Material: CD4+ T cells from blood, cultured in vitro. The receptors were gathered from a human donor who had recovered from COVID-19.

The chain combines TRBV7-9 with TRBJ1-3, with D perhaps TRBD1 (5 bases). V gave up 4 bases and J gave up 1 base, with 5 bases separating them. This CDR3 contains 13 residues. CDR1 is SEHNR and CDR2 is FQNEAQ in the germline V gene (reference sequence). The CDR3 DNA sequence: TGTGCCAGCAGCTGGGGGTCTGGAAACACCATATATTTT. Encoded protein: CASSWGSGNTIYF.

The chain is built from TRBV6-2 or TRBV6-3 and TRBJ1-1, with 7 bases lining up with TRBD1. V shed 7 bases and J 5 bases; nucleotides not matched to a gene: 7. This CDR3 contains 13 residues. The V gene's germline CDR1 is MNHEY and CDR2 SVGEGT. CDR3 nucleotides: TGTGCCAGCACAACATCAGGGGGGACTGAAGCTTTCTTT. This gives the protein CASTTSGGTEAFF.

The chain is built from TRBV20-1 and TRBJ2-5; 9 nucleotides align to TRBD2. This CDR3 has 15 amino acids. The V segment lost 6 bases and the J segment 5 bases; nucleotides outside the gene matches: 13. CDR1 DFQATT and CDR2 SNEGSKA come from the germline V gene (reference sequence). The CDR3 sequence is CSATRGGAPGETQYF. DNA of the CDR3: TGCAGTGCCACCCGCGGGGGGGCCCCCGGGGAGACCCAGTACTTC.

This sequence joins TRBV20-1 and TRBJ2-3; TRBD2 matches 15 bases. Germline V gene data show CDR1 as DFQATT and CDR2 as SNEGSKA (reference sequence). CDR3 length: 18 residues. V gave up 3 bases and J gave up 0 bases; unmatched junction bases: 7. CDR3 amino acids: CSASPGLAGGVSTDTQYF. DNA of the CDR3: TGCAGTGCTAGCCCGGGACTAGCGGGGGGCGTTAGCACAGATACGCAGTATTTT.

The chain couples TRBV4-2 to TRBJ2-7, with D hard to call. V was clipped by 3 bases and J by 0 bases, with 6 bases between them. The CDR3 contains 13 residues. Germline V gene data show CDR1 as LGHNA and CDR2 as YNFKEQ. CDR3 protein: CASSQAPSYEQYF. DNA of the CDR3: TGTGCCAGCAGCCAGGCCCCCTCCTACGAGCAGTACTTC.

V is TRBV7-2 and J is TRBJ1-5; no reliable D call. The CDR3 loop spans 13 amino acids. Germline CDR1 reads SGHTA; CDR2 reads FQGNSA. V gave up 1 base and J gave up 4 bases, with 5 bases separating them. CDR3 sequence (DNA): TGTGCCAGCAGCTTAGGGGTAAATCAGCCCCAGCATTTT. Its protein is CASSLGVNQPQHF.